Following are 7 T cell receptor beta chains from one sample sequenced in a study of human T cells and chemical hapten exposure. TCRdb analysed the RACE reads with MiXCR anew, one entry per CDR3 protein. The repertoire includes 330,000 or so distinct CDR3 sequences, more than 5% of them detected once, and approximately 5.4% sits in the top ten. Time point: patch test 2, 6 weeks after DPC sensitization. Treatment of the sample: therapeutic diphenylcyclopropenone sensitization with weekly scalp DPC. The source was whole blood, collected in connection with sensitization to the hapten diphenylcyclopropenone (DPC). Receptors originate from a woman between 18 and 29 years old with alopecia areata. Some clones in this sample may be carry-over from other donors' samples.

This clonotype was seen only a few times. This sequence joins TRBV3-1 and TRBJ1-2; D gene ambiguous. The germline CDR1 and CDR2 sequences are LGHDT and YNNKEL (reference sequence). The germline V and J ends were trimmed by 4 bases and 4 bases, with 10 bases remaining between them. The CDR3 consists of 13 residues. This chain's CDR3 is CASSLRNFYGYTF. In DNA, the CDR3 is TGTGCCAGCAGCCTTCGGAATTTCTATGGCTACACCTTC.

This clonotype was seen only a few times. V usage is TRBV4-3 and J usage is TRBJ2-1; no firm D call. Germline V gene sequence: CDR1 LGHNA, CDR2 YSLEER. V was clipped by 0 bases and J by 4 bases, with 7 bases between them. The CDR3 loop spans 14 amino acids. The CDR3 loop is CASSQDAGYNEQFF. CDR3 in DNA: TGCGCCAGCAGCCAAGATGCAGGTTACAATGAGCAGTTCTTC.

This clonotype was seen many times. J is TRBJ2-1 and V is TRBV7-8, with 7 bases matching TRBD2. The CDR3 covers 16 residues. In germline, CDR1 is SGHVS, CDR2 FQNEAQ. Trimming took 5 bases from V and 2 from J; bases not matched to a gene: 9. This CDR3 is CASSPPGGSPYNEQFF. The CDR3 bases are TGTGCCAGCAGCCCCCCCGGGGGGTCGCCCTACAATGAGCAGTTCTTC.

This clonotype was seen ten or more times. The V and J genes are TRBV6-1 and TRBJ1-6; no definite D call. V was pared by 2 bases and J by 10 bases, with 12 bases between. CDR1 MNHNS and CDR2 SASEGT come from the germline V gene. This CDR3 has 14 residues. The chain's CDR3 is CASSELISGSPLHF. Written as DNA, the CDR3 is TGTGCCAGCAGTGAATTAATCTCGGGCTCACCCCTCCACTTT.

This clonotype came up many times. The chain has TRBV12-3 or TRBV12-4 and TRBJ1-1; tentatively, D is TRBD1 (5 bases). The CDR3 has 15 amino acids. Trimming left V 6 bases short and J 0 bases short, with 14 bases between. CDR3 DNA sequence: TGTGCCAGCAGCGTACGCAGGGTCTTGAACACTGAAGCTTTCTTT. This gives the protein CASSVRRVLNTEAFF.

This clonotype showed up many times. The chain carries TRBV4-3 and TRBJ2-2, with unresolved D. Germline values: CDR1 LGHNA, CDR2 YSLEER. V was shortened by 0 bases and J by 7 bases, with 9 bases between the two germline ends. This CDR3 is 14 amino acids long. Here the CDR3 DNA reads TGCGCCAGCAGCCAAGATGAACAGAACGGGGAGCTGTTTTTT. As protein: CASSQDEQNGELFF.

The rearrangement joins TRBV10-3 to TRBJ2-1; a possible D gene is TRBD2 (7 bases). Trimming took 0 bases from V and 3 from J, leaving 12 bases between them. The CDR3 runs 16 residues. The germline V gene encodes CDR1 ENHRY and CDR2 SYGVKD. DNA of the CDR3: TGTGCCATCAGTGAGTCTGGCGGGGGCTTCTACAATGAGCAGTTCTTC. Translated, it gives CAISESGGGFYNEQFF.